Presented here are 30 T cell receptor beta chains from one specimen sequenced in a study of blood T cell repertoires in COVID-19. Produced via immunoSEQ multiplex PCR; TCRdb's table is partial and in-frame only. Of 450,000 or so clones listed, 90% are singletons. The sample was PBMCs or T cells enriched from blood (not recorded which). All receptors derive from a man aged 18 to 30 who had recovered from COVID-19.

The chain recombines TRBV27 with TRBJ1-6, with 8 bases that match TRBD1. Trimming took 7 bases from V and 10 from J; bases not matched to a gene: 6. The CDR3 consists of 13 residues. Germline-derived CDR1 and CDR2 are MNHEY and SMNVEV (reference sequence). The CDR3 loop is CASKDREGSPLHF. The CDR3 DNA follows: TGTGCCAGCAAGGACAGGGAGGGGTCACCCCTCCACTTT.

The V call is TRBV29-1, the J call TRBJ2-1; 9 bases line up with TRBD2. This CDR3 region has 14 residues. Losses at the gene ends were 6 bases for V and 4 bases for J; bases not matched to a gene: 7. CDR1 and CDR2 from the germline V gene are SQVTM and ANQGSEA. The CDR3: CSVNLAGLYNEQFF. The CDR3 region has the DNA TGCAGCGTGAACCTAGCGGGGTTATACAATGAGCAGTTCTTC.

This chain connects TRBV11-2 to TRBJ2-1; tentatively, D is TRBD1 (6 bases). The V end was cut by 5 bases, the J end by 6 bases, with 20 bases between. Looked up from germline, CDR1 is SGHAT and CDR2 is FQNNGV. This CDR3 is 16 amino acids long. In nucleotides, the CDR3 is TGTGCCAGCAGCGCGACAAGAATACAGGGTGGCAATGAGCAGTTCTTC. The encoded protein is CASSATRIQGGNEQFF.

The V gene is TRBV12-3 or TRBV12-4, the J gene TRBJ1-5; possible D gene TRBD1, 5 bases. Trimming took off 6 bases at V and 4 bases at J, with 10 bases between the two ends. The CDR3 consists of 13 residues. The CDR3 sequence is CASRTGTNQPQHF. DNA of the CDR3: TGTGCCAGCAGGACCGGGACTAATCAGCCCCAGCATTTT.

The chain links TRBV6-5 to TRBJ2-7, with TRBD2 matching over 7 bases. V dropped 6 bases and J dropped 2; count of bases not matched to a gene: 4. The CDR3 totals 13 residues. Germline V CDR1 and CDR2: MNHEY, SVGAGI. This chain's CDR3 is CASRGGGTYEQYF. As DNA, the CDR3 is TGTGCCAGCAGGGGCGGGGGAACCTACGAGCAGTACTTC.

V is TRBV4-1 and J is TRBJ1-2; tentative D call: TRBD1 (5 bases). Germline CDR1 MGHRA, CDR2 YSYEKL. This CDR3 has 16 amino acids. V shed 10 bases and J shed 1 base, with 22 bases lying between them. The CDR3 sequence is CAKPGGPSYFNYGYTF. In nucleotides, the CDR3 is TGCGCCAAGCCGGGGGGTCCGTCGTACTTTAACTATGGCTACACCTTC.

The CDR3 spells CASSQVLSSGREKETQYF. CDR3 coding DNA: TGTGCCAGCAGCCAAGTACTTTCGAGCGGGAGGGAAAAAGAGACCCAGTACTTC. The rearrangement joins TRBV4-2 to TRBJ2-5, with TRBD2 identical over 10 bases. Germline V gene data show CDR1 as LGHNA and CDR2 as YNFKEQ. After removal of 1 base from V and 3 bases from J, the junction contained 11 bases not matched to a gene. The CDR3 has 18 residues.

The rearrangement links TRBV6-5 to TRBJ1-3; 7 bases match TRBD1. The V and J ends lost 7 bases and 8 bases, in that order; junction bases with no gene match: 8. Germline loops: CDR1 MNHEY, CDR2 SVGAGI. CDR3 length equals 13 residues. For the CDR3, the DNA is TGTGCCAGCACCCCCAGGGGGTGGGACACCATATATTTT. It is translated as CASTPRGWDTIYF.

This clone has only one observation. V usage is TRBV10-3 and J usage is TRBJ1-2; 11 nucleotides line up with TRBD1. CDR3 length: 16 amino acids. The germline V gene has CDR1 ENHRY and CDR2 SYGVKD. Germline trimming cut 4 bases from V and 6 bases from J; bases unmatched to any gene: 10. The CDR3 spells CAISGSGTGGLDGYTF. CDR3 sequence (DNA): TGTGCCATCAGTGGCTCGGGGACAGGGGGATTGGATGGCTACACCTTC.

The chain has TRBV4-1 and TRBJ1-1; no definite D call. CDR3 length: 16 residues. Germline V gives CDR1 MGHRA, CDR2 YSYEKL. Between the trimmed V and J ends, which lost 5 bases and 8 bases, there was a span of 24 bases. CDR3 nucleotides: TGCGCCAGCAGCTGGTCCCCTCGGACGGAGGAAGAAGAAGCTTTCTTT. Its protein product is CASSWSPRTEEEEAFF.

The V call is TRBV6-5, the J call TRBJ1-2; TRBD1 might be the D (6 bases). CDR1 MNHEY and CDR2 SVGAGI come from the germline V gene. The germline V and J ends were trimmed by 8 bases and 6 bases, with 16 bases remaining between them. The CDR3 has 13 residues. Here the CDR3 DNA reads TGTGCCAGCCGAGGACAGTGGCGGCATGGCTACACCTTC. Protein product: CASRGQWRHGYTF.

The chain carries TRBV7-9 and TRBJ1-5, with 7 bases fitting TRBD1. The CDR3 extends over 13 amino acids. Trimming at V came to 10 bases and at J to 2 bases, leaving 5 bases not matched to a gene. Germline assignment: CDR1 SEHNR and CDR2 FQNEAQ (reference sequence). CDR3 amino acids: CATGQPGNQPQHF. The CDR3 DNA reads as TGTGCCACGGGACAGCCGGGCAATCAGCCCCAGCATTTT.

CDR3 in DNA: TGTGCCAGCAGTTTAAGGGGGCGCTTTGATGAAAAACTGTTTTTT. Its translation is CASSLRGRFDEKLFF. This chain connects TRBV27 to TRBJ1-4, with 7 nucleotides matching TRBD1. J lost 6 bases, V lost 2 bases, and 6 bases had no gene match. This CDR3 is built from 15 residues. The germline V gene has CDR1 MNHEY and CDR2 SMNVEV (reference sequence).

This sequence joins TRBV3-1 (or the pseudogene TRBV3-2) and TRBJ1-1; 7 nucleotides agree with TRBD1. Unmatched junction bases numbered 11, after V lost 4 bases and J lost 9 bases. CDR1 is LGHDT, CDR2 YNNKEL, per germline (reference sequence). This CDR3 contains 14 residues. In nucleotides, the CDR3 is TGTGCCAGCAGCCGGCTAGGACAGGAGAATAAAGCTTTCTTT. This gives the protein CASSRLGQENKAFF.

This sequence joins TRBV27 and TRBJ2-7; TRBD2 matches 8 bases. CDR3 size: 12 residues. The V gene's germline CDR1 is MNHEY and CDR2 SMNVEV (reference sequence). The V and J ends lost 8 bases and 7 bases, in that order; junction bases with no gene match: 7. CDR3 coding DNA: TGTGCCAGCGGAGCGGGAGTTGATGAGCAGTACTTC. This translates into CASGAGVDEQYF.

The rearrangement links TRBV4-1 to TRBJ1-3; D ambiguous. CDR3 size: 13 residues. V was pared by 4 bases and J by 8 bases, with 12 bases between. Germline CDR1 is MGHRA and CDR2 is YSYEKL. The CDR3 coding sequence is TGCGCCAGCAGCCGCTTGATGCGGGACACCATATATTTT. It is translated as CASSRLMRDTIYF.

The rearrangement uses TRBV7-9 and TRBJ2-2; 10 positions match TRBD1. This CDR3 is built from 13 residues. Germline CDR1 SEHNR, CDR2 FQNEAQ (reference sequence). V lost 11 bases, J lost 4 bases, and 4 bases stayed unmatched. The CDR3 sequence is CASGTGATGELFF. As DNA, the CDR3 is TGTGCCTCCGGGACAGGGGCCACCGGGGAGCTGTTTTTT.

The V call is TRBV28, the J call TRBJ1-2, with TRBD1 matching over 7 bases. Germline V lookup: CDR1 MDHEN, CDR2 SYDVKM. Losses at the gene ends were 10 bases for V and 4 bases for J; bases not matched to a gene: 9. There are 13 residues in the CDR3. The CDR3: CATLDRSTYGYTF. Here the CDR3 DNA reads TGTGCCACCCTGGACAGGAGTACCTATGGCTACACCTTC.

The chain recombines TRBV29-1 with TRBJ1-4; 8 bases agree with TRBD1. The CDR3 sequence is 13 residues long. The germline V gene encodes CDR1 SQVTM and CDR2 ANQGSEA. V dropped 6 bases and J dropped 2; count of bases not matched to a gene: 2. The CDR3 loop reads CSVQGATNEKLFF. CDR3 in DNA: TGCAGCGTCCAGGGGGCGACTAATGAAAAACTGTTTTTT.

V and J are TRBV19 and TRBJ1-2; 7 bases agree with TRBD1. This CDR3 is built from 16 residues. Germline trimming cut 5 bases from V and 4 bases from J; bases unmatched to any gene: 13. The germline V gene has CDR1 LNHDA and CDR2 SQIVND (reference sequence). The CDR3 reads CASSSPARDSPYGYTF. The DNA for the CDR3 is TGTGCCAGTAGTTCACCTGCGAGGGACAGCCCCTATGGCTACACCTTC.

This clone came up once. The chain couples TRBV15 to TRBJ1-1; 9 bases match TRBD1. Per the germline V gene, CDR1 is LNHNV and CDR2 is YYDKDF (reference sequence). The CDR3 is 15 residues long. Trimming removed 5 bases from V and 7 bases from J; junction bases left unmatched: 11. CDR3 DNA sequence: TGTGCCACCAGCGGCAGTGACAGGGGGAACGTTGAAGCTTTCTTT. It encodes CATSGSDRGNVEAFF.

This clone has a handful of counts. The V and J genes are TRBV5-1 and TRBJ1-3, with D possibly matching TRBD1 (6 bases). From germline, CDR1 is SGHRS and CDR2 YFSETQ. The CDR3 covers 14 residues. Trimming shortened V by 5 bases and J by 3 bases, and 12 bases separated the two germline ends. The CDR3 protein is CASRQQGVGNTIYF. DNA of the CDR3: TGCGCCAGCAGACAACAGGGCGTTGGAAACACCATATATTTT.

CDR3 nucleotide sequence: TGTGCCATCACGGACAGGGGGCGTACAGATACGCAGTATTTT. It yields the protein CAITDRGRTDTQYF. The rearrangement joins TRBV14 to TRBJ2-3; 11 bases fit TRBD1. CDR3 length: 14 amino acids. Trimming at V came to 10 bases and at J to 3 bases, leaving 6 bases not matched to a gene. Looked up from germline, CDR1 is SGHDN and CDR2 is FVKESK.

The genes are TRBV5-1 and TRBJ1-1; D unclear. The V gene lost 3 bases and the J gene lost 1 base, with 16 bases spanning the gap. CDR1 is SGHRS and CDR2 is YFSETQ in the germline V gene. This CDR3 is 16 amino acids long. CDR3 loop: CASSSKEASGNTEAFF. CDR3 sequence (DNA): TGCGCCAGCAGCTCGAAAGAGGCATCGGGGAACACTGAAGCTTTCTTT.

The chain couples TRBV7-9 to TRBJ2-3; TRBD2 aligns across 8 bases. J was trimmed by 6 bases and V by 2 bases; bases with no gene match: 13. Germline CDR1 and CDR2: SEHNR and FQNEAQ (reference sequence). This CDR3 has 17 amino acids. CDR3: CASSLTGGPSGVDTQYF. The CDR3, as DNA: TGTGCCAGCAGCTTAACGGGAGGGCCAAGCGGAGTGGATACGCAGTATTTT.

Only a few counts were recorded for this clone. The V gene is TRBV19, the J gene TRBJ1-5; D uncertain. Trimming left V 4 bases short and J 3 bases short, with 7 bases between. CDR1 and CDR2 from the germline V gene are LNHDA and SQIVND (reference sequence). There are 13 residues in the CDR3. The CDR3 here is CASSTQINQPQHF. The CDR3 region has the DNA TGTGCCAGTAGTACACAGATCAATCAGCCCCAGCATTTT.

The CDR3 reads CASGEGDEKLFF. The CDR3 region has the DNA TGCGCGAGCGGTGAGGGGGATGAAAAACTGTTTTTT. The chain combines TRBV5-1 with TRBJ1-4; D possibly corresponds to TRBD1 (6 bases). Germline values: CDR1 SGHRS, CDR2 YFSETQ. The CDR3 has 12 residues.

CDR3 region: CASSLPGPLGGANVLTF. The CDR3 region has the DNA TGTGCCAGCAGTCTACCAGGGCCCTTGGGTGGGGCCAACGTCCTGACTTTC. V usage is TRBV6-6 and J usage is TRBJ2-6; the D gene is possibly TRBD1 (5 bases). The CDR3 is 17 amino acids. V lost 5 bases, J lost 3 bases, and 17 bases lay in between. Per the germline V gene, CDR1 is MNHNY and CDR2 is SVGAGI (reference sequence).

The sample holds one count of this clone. DNA of the CDR3: TGTGCCAGCAGCCAAGATACAGCTAGGGGTGGCTACACCTTC. Translating gives CASSQDTARGGYTF. The chain employs TRBV3-1 (or the pseudogene TRBV3-2) and TRBJ1-2; tentative D call: TRBD1 (5 bases). Germline values: CDR1 LGHDT, CDR2 YNNKEL (reference sequence). Trimming shortened V by 0 bases and J by 7 bases, and 12 bases separated the two germline ends. The CDR3 extends over 14 amino acids.

The chain uses TRBV23-1 and TRBJ2-7; the D is unclear. TRBV23-1 is identified as an open reading frame with a role that is uncertain. This CDR3 has 15 residues. V shed 8 bases and J shed 0 bases, with 17 bases lying between them. CDR3 region: CASPSIEVPSYEQYF. CDR3 in DNA: TGCGCCAGCCCCTCAATAGAGGTGCCCTCCTACGAGCAGTACTTC.